The sequence of this T cell receptor beta chain was determined in a study of identical twins. A word on this clonotype: Its cognate antigen is unknown.

MiXCR was run by TCRdb on the 5' RACE reads, yielding one entry per CDR3 protein. The table has 1.5 million to 2 million distinct CDR3 sequences, roughly a third seen once. General study results and limits: While abundant cord blood beta clonotypes carried fewer insertions, memory repertoires showed no such pattern. Conclusions came from cross-sectional statistical analysis, not from following the same donors. When twins shared out-of-frame alpha sequences, those sequences had excess low generation probability.

The sequenced material came from cord blood. This clonotype was obtained from a newborn girl in good health.

CDR3 bases: TGCAGCGCAGGGGACAGGGGGCGAATGAACACTGAAGCTTTCTTT. This encodes CSAGDRGRMNTEAFF. The chain joins TRBV29-1 to TRBJ1-1, with TRBD1 identical over 12 bases. After removal of 7 bases from V and 0 bases from J, the junction contained 6 bases not matched to a gene. This CDR3 region has 15 residues. CDR1 and CDR2 (germline): SQVTM, ANQGSEA.